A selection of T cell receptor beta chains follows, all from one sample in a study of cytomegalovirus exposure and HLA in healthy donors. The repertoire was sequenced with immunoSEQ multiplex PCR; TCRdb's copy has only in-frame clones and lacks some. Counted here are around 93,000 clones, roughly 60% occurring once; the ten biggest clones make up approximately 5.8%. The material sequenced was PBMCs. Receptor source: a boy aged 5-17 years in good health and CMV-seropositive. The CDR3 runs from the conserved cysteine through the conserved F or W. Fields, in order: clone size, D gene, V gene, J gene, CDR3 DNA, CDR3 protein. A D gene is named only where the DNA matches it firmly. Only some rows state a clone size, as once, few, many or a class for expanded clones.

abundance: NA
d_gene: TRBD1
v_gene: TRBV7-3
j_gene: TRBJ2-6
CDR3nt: TGTGCCAGCAGCTTAGACAGGGGTCCAGCCAACGTCCTGACTTTC
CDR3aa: CASSLDRGPANVLTF

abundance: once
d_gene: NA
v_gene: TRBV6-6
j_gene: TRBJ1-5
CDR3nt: TGTGCCAGCAGTCGGACAGCCTATAGCAATCAGCCCCAGCATTTT
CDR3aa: CASSRTAYSNQPQHF

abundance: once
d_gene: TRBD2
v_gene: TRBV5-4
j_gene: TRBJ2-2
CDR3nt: TGTGCCAGCAGTTACGCGGGACTAGCGGTCACCGGGGAGCTGTTTTTT
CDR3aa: CASSYAGLAVTGELFF

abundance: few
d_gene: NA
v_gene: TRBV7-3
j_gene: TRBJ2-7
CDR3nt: TGTGCCAGCAGCCTATACCAGGGTCCCAGCTCCTACGAGCAGTACTTC
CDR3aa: CASSLYQGPSSYEQYF

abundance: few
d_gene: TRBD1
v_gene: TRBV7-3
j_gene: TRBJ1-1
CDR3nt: TGTGCCAGCAGCGGACAGGGGAACACTGAAGCTTTCTTT
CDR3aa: CASSGQGNTEAFF

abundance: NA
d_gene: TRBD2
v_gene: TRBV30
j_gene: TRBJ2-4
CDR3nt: TGTGCCTGGAGTACGGGGGGGGGCCTAGACATTCAGTACTTC
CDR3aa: CAWSTGGGLDIQYF

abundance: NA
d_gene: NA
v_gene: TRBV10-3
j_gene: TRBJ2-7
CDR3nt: TGTGCCATCAGTGCTGGGGGGGCCGAGCAGTACTTC
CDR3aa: CAISAGGAEQYF

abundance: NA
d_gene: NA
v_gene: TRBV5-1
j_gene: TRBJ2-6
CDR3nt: TGCGCCAGCAGCTTGGAGGGGCCCGGGGCCAACGTCCTGACTTTC
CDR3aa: CASSLEGPGANVLTF

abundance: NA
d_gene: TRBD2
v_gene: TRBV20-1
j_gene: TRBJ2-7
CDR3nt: TGCAGCCCAGGCGGGGGGCACGAGCAGTACTTC
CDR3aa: CSPGGGHEQYF

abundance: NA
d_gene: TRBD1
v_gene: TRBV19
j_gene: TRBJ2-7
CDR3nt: TGTGCCAGTCTCGGCCCGACAGGGGGGGCATACGAGCAGTACTTC
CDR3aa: CASLGPTGGAYEQYF

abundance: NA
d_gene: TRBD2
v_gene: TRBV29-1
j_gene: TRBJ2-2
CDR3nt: TGCAGCACGGCTTTTGGGAGGGGAAACACCGGGGAGCTGTTTTTT
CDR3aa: CSTAFGRGNTGELFF

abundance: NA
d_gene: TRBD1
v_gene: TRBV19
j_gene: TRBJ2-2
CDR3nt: TGTGCCAGTAGTATACTTCTCCCGGACAGGCTCGAACGCACCGGGGAGCTGTTTTTT
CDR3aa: CASSILLPDRLERTGELFF

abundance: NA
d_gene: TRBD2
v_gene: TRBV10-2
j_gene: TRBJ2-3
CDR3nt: TGCGCCAGCAGTGAGTCGGGGCGGGAGCGAGGCACAGATACGCAGTATTTT
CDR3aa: CASSESGRERGTDTQYF

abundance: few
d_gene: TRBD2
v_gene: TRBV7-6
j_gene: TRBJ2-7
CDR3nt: TGTGCCAGCAGCTCGCTAGCGGGATCCTCCTACGAGCAGTACTTC
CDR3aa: CASSSLAGSSYEQYF

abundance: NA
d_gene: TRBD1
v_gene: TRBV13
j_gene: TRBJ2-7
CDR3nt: TGTGCCAGCAGCTTAGGGACAGGGGAATACGAGCAGTACTTC
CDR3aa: CASSLGTGEYEQYF

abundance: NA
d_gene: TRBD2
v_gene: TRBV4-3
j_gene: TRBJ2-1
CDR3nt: TGCGCCAGCAGCCAATTAATTCGCGGGAGGGTTGGAAATGAGCAGTTCTTC
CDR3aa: CASSQLIRGRVGNEQFF

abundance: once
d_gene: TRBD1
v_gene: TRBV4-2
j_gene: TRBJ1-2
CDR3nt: TGTGCCAGCAGCCAAGAACCCTTAAATCGACAGGGGGAAGGCTACACCTTC
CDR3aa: CASSQEPLNRQGEGYTF

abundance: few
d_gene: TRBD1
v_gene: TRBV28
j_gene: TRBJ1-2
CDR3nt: TGTGCCAGCAGCCCAAGGGGACAGACGAATAATGGCTACACCTTC
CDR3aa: CASSPRGQTNNGYTF

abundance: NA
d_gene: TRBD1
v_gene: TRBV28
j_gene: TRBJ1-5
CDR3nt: TGTGCCAGCAGCCGCCCCGACAGGGCTCAGCCCCAGCATTTT
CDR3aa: CASSRPDRAQPQHF

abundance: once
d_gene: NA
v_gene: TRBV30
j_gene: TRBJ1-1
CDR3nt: TGTGCCTGGAGTGGCCCGGGGGGTGAAGCTTTCTTT
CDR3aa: CAWSGPGGEAFF

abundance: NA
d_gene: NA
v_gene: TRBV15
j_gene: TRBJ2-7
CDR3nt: TGTGCCACCAGCACAGGGGTCTCCTACGAGCAGTACTTC
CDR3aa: CATSTGVSYEQYF

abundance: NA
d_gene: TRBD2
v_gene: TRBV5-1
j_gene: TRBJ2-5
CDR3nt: TGCGCCAGCAGCTCCGGACTAGCCGGGTCGATCGAGACCCAGTACTTC
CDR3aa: CASSSGLAGSIETQYF

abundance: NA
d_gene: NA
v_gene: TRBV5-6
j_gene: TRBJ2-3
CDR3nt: TGTGCCAGCGGAACGGGAGGGGGCGCCACAGATACGCAGTATTTT
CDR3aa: CASGTGGGATDTQYF

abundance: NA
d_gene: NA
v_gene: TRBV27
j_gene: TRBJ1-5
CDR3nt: TGTGCCAGCAGTCCTGCCGTGGGGGGGAAGGGCAATCAGCCCCAGCATTTT
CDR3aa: CASSPAVGGKGNQPQHF

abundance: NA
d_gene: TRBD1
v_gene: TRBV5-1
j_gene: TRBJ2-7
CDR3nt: TGCGCCAGCAATTTACAGGGGGCTAACGAGCAGTACTTC
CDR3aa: CASNLQGANEQYF